This T cell receptor beta chain was found in a study of human T cells and chemical hapten exposure. About the research overall: Readings were taken at 6 days from patch tests that had applied 0.01% DPC to the upper back. Study-level findings and limits: Expanded TCRs were compared with controls, and the expanded TCRs formed significantly more large CDR3 similarity clusters.

This clonotype came up a few times. Its antigen remains unidentified. Time point indicated: pre-sensitization, week 0. The treatment: therapeutic diphenylcyclopropenone sensitization with weekly scalp DPC. V lost 1 base to trimming and J lost 3 bases, with 8 bases between them. The CDR3 length is 14 residues. Germline CDR1 SGDLS, CDR2 YYNGEE. Per the study methods: Counting gave a median of 95,638 TCRs per sample, with values ranging from roughly 20,000 to 750,000. TCRdb re-derived calls from the RACE reads in MiXCR, one entry per CDR3 protein. V and J calls and clone size were set by TCRdb, not the authors. In the table there are about 64,000 distinct CDR3 sequences, about 11% of which are singletons.

V usage is TRBV9 and J usage is TRBJ2-1; no clear D gene. Source: whole blood, taken in connection with sensitization to the hapten diphenylcyclopropenone (DPC). This receptor was identified in a woman in her 40s with alopecia areata. Some clones in this sample may be carry-over from other donors' samples. Here the CDR3 DNA reads TGTGCCAGCAGCGTATGGACGGGCTACAATGAGCAGTTCTTC. It encodes CASSVWTGYNEQFF.